Shown below are 3 T cell receptor beta chains from a single sample sequenced in a study of post-analysis software for immune sequencing data. Study-level points and caveats: Patients had higher frequencies than controls of about 5 TRBV segments, including TRBV5-6, TRBV5-1 and TRBV20-1.

These receptors lack a known antigen. Prepared TCR beta cDNA libraries contained unique molecular identifiers. MiXCR, applied by TCRdb to the PCR reads, yields one record per CDR3 protein. The table shows around 400,000 distinct CDR3 sequences, with 35% to 45% occurring only once. The sequenced material came from blood. The receptors were sampled from a girl aged 2 to 10 with multiple sclerosis.

In nucleotides, the CDR3 is TGCGCCAGCAACAGGGGCCCCTCTCAAGAGACCCAGTACTTC. Its translation is CASNRGPSQETQYF. V gene TRBV5-1 combines with J gene TRBJ2-5; 7 bases fit TRBD1. The CDR3 totals 14 residues. Germline assignment: CDR1 SGHRS and CDR2 YFSETQ. Trimming at V came to 6 bases and at J to 2 bases, leaving 7 bases not matched to a gene.

This chain uses TRBV20-1 with TRBJ1-2, with 9 bases lining up with TRBD1. CDR1 and CDR2 from the germline V gene are DFQATT and SNEGSKA (reference sequence). The V gene end was trimmed by 1 base and the J gene end by 3 bases; junction bases not matched to a gene: 6. The CDR3 is made up of 15 amino acids. The CDR3 coding sequence is TGCAGTGCTAGAGCCTACGGACAGGGGCACTATGGCTACACCTTC. It translates to CSARAYGQGHYGYTF.

This chain's CDR3 is CSGSSGAYNEQFF. Here the CDR3 DNA reads TGCAGTGGGTCCAGCGGGGCCTACAATGAGCAGTTCTTC. V and J are TRBV20-1 and TRBJ2-1; 7 bases are a match to TRBD2. The trim removed 7 bases at V and 2 bases at J, leaving 5 bases unmatched. Germline V gene sequence: CDR1 DFQATT, CDR2 SNEGSKA (reference sequence). This CDR3 contains 13 residues.